The 8 T cell receptor beta chains reported below all come from one sample, sequenced in a study of blood T cell repertoires in COVID-19. Measured with immunoSEQ multiplex PCR; TCRdb has only the in-frame clones, and not every one. The table has just over 150,000 clones, about 85% seen once. The sequenced sample was peripheral blood. These receptors came from a human donor with acute or convalescent COVID-19. The donor label of this sample is uncertain.

About this clone: The same CDR3 also results from other DNA sequences found in this sample. The chain is built from TRBV7-2 and TRBJ2-5; D may be TRBD1 (6 bases). V lost 5 bases and J lost 0, with 10 bases in between. Germline CDR1 is SGHTA and CDR2 is FQGNSA. The CDR3 spans 14 residues. CDR3 amino acids: CASSLDRNQETQYF. CDR3 nucleotide sequence: TGTGCCAGCAGCCTTGACAGGAACCAAGAGACCCAGTACTTC. Combining the CDR3 with reference TRBV7-2 and TRBJ2-5 gives the whole variable domain GAGVSQSPSNKVTEKGKDVELRCDPISGHTALYWYRQSLGQGLEFLIYFQGNSAPDKSGLPSDRFSAERTGGSVSTLTIQRTQQEDSAVYLCASSLDRNQETQYFGPGTRLLVL.

CDR3 DNA: TGTGCCAGCAGTGAAGCGCTTCCGAGTGGACAGGGAGGATACGAGCAGTACTTC. Protein: CASSEALPSGQGGYEQYF. The gene calls are TRBV2 and TRBJ2-7, with 8 bases identical to TRBD1. V was pared by 0 bases and J by 4 bases, with 14 bases of the junction left unmatched. From germline, CDR1 is SNHLY and CDR2 FYNNEI. This CDR3 contains 18 residues.

This clone was counted only a few times. The chain employs TRBV11-3 and TRBJ2-2; TRBD2 agrees at 12 bases. CDR3 size: 19 residues. V gave up 5 bases and J gave up 2 bases; unmatched junction bases: 12. From germline, CDR1 is SGHNT and CDR2 YENEEA. The CDR3 sequence is CASSPFRTSGALNTGELFF. The CDR3 DNA sequence: TGTGCCAGCAGCCCCTTTAGGACTAGCGGGGCCTTAAACACCGGGGAGCTGTTTTTT.

This clone was seen just once. V is TRBV9 and J is TRBJ1-4; 8 bases map to TRBD1. Per the germline V gene, CDR1 is SGDLS and CDR2 is YYNGEE. The CDR3 contains 15 residues. V was pared by 4 bases and J by 8 bases, with 10 bases of the junction left unmatched. This CDR3 reads CASSITGGPLEKLFF. As DNA, the CDR3 is TGTGCCAGCAGCATTACAGGGGGACCCTTGGAAAAACTGTTTTTT.

This clone was detected only a few times. The DNA of the CDR3 is TGTGCCAGCAGTTTGTATGGACGGGGAAGCTACACCTTC. Protein sequence: CASSLYGRGSYTF. The rearrangement links TRBV28 to TRBJ1-2; D not certain. V shed 3 bases and J shed 9 bases, with 14 bases lying between them. The CDR3 spans 13 residues. CDR1 MDHEN and CDR2 SYDVKM come from the germline V gene.

V gene TRBV12-3 or TRBV12-4 combines with J gene TRBJ1-2; 7 nucleotides agree with TRBD1. With V trimmed by 6 bases and J by 5 bases, 6 bases remained unmatched. The CDR3 length is 13 residues. Written as DNA, the CDR3 is TGTGCCAGCAGGCGACAGGGTGGGTATGGCTACACCTTC. Its protein product is CASRRQGGYGYTF.

The CDR3 region is CASSPTGRVNSPLHF. In DNA, the CDR3 is TGTGCCAGCAGCCCGACCGGCAGGGTAAATTCACCCCTCCACTTT. This chain connects TRBV7-9 to TRBJ1-6, with D possibly being TRBD1 (5 bases). The CDR3 is 15 residues long. Trimming removed 5 bases from V and 7 bases from J, with 15 bases in between. Germline values: CDR1 SEHNR, CDR2 FQNEAQ (reference sequence).

The chain is built from TRBV6-5 and TRBJ1-1; maybe TRBD1 (5 bases). Per germline, CDR1 MNHEY and CDR2 SVGAGI. Trimming cost V 5 bases and J 0 bases, with 13 bases left between them. The CDR3 totals 15 residues. The CDR3 region has the DNA TGTGCCAGCAGTCCCCAGGGTGTCGTGAACACTGAAGCTTTCTTT. It translates to CASSPQGVVNTEAFF.